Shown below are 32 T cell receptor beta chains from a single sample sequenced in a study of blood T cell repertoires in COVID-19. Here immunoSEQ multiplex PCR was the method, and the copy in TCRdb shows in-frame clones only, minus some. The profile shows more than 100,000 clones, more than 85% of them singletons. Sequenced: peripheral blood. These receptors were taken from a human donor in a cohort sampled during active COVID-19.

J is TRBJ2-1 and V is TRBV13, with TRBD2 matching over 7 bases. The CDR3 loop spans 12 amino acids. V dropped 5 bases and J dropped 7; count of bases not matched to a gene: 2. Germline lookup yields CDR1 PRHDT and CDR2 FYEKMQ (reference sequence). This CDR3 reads CASSGTNNEQFF. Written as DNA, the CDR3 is TGTGCCAGCAGCGGGACTAATAATGAGCAGTTCTTC.

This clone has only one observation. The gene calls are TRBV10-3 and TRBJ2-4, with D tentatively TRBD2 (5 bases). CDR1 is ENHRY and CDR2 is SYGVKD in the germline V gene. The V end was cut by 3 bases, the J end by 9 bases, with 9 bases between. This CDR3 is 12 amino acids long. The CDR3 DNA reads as TGTGCCATCAGTGAAGCAGAGGGCATTCAGTACTTC. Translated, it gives CAISEAEGIQYF.

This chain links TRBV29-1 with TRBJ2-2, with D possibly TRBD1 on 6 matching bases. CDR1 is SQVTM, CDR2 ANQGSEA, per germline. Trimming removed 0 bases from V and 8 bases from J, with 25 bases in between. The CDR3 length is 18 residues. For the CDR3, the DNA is TGCAGCGTTGAAGATCGATATGGGGACATCACCGGAAATGGGGAGCTGTTTTTT. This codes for CSVEDRYGDITGNGELFF.

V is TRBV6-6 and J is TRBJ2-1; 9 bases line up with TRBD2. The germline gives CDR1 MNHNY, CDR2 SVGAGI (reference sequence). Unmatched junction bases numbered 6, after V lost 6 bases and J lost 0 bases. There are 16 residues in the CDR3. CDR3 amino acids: CASSRGGAVSYNEQFF. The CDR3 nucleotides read TGTGCCAGCAGCCGCGGGGGGGCCGTCTCCTACAATGAGCAGTTCTTC.

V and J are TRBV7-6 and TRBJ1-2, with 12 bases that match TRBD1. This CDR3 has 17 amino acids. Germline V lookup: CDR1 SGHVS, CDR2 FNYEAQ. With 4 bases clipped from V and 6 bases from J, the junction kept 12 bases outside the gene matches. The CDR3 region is CASSSFGTGGGRDGYTF. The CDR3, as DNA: TGTGCCAGCAGCTCCTTCGGGACAGGGGGCGGAAGGGATGGCTACACCTTC.

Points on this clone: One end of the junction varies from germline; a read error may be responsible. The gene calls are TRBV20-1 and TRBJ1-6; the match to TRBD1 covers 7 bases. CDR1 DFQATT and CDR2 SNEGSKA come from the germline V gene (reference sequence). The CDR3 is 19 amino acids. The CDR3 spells CSASLAGTALSSYNLPLHF. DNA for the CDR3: TGCAGTGCTAGTCTCGCCGGGACAGCGCTTAGCTCCTATAATTTACCCCTCCACTTT.

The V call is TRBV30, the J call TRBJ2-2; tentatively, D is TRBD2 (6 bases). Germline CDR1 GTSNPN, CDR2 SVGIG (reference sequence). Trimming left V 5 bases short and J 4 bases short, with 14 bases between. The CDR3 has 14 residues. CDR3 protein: CAWCPGRFTGELFF. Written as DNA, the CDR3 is TGTGCCTGGTGTCCAGGGAGGTTCACCGGGGAGCTGTTTTTT.

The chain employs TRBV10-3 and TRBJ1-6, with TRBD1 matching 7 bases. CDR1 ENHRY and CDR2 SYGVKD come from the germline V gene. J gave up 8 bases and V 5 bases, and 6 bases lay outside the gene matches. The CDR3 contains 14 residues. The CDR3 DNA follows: TGTGCCATCAGTTCAACAGGGGTGGATTCACCCCTCCACTTT. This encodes CAISSTGVDSPLHF.

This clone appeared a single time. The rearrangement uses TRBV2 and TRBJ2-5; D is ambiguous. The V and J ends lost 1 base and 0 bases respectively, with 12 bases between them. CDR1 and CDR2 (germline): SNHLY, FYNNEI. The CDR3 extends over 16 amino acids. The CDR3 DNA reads TGTGCCAGCAGTGAAGGGGTGTGGGCAGACCAAGAGACCCAGTACTTC. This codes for CASSEGVWADQETQYF.

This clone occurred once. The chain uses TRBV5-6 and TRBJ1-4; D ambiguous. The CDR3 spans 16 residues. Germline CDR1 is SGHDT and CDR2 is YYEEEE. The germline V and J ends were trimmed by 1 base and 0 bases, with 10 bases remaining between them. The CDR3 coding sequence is TGTGCCAGCAGCTTGTATCCTTTTTCAACTAATGAAAAACTGTTTTTT. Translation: CASSLYPFSTNEKLFF.

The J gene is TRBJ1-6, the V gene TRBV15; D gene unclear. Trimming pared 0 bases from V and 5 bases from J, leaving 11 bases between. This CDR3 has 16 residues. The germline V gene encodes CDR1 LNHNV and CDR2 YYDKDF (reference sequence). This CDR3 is CATSRDPGFNNSPLHF. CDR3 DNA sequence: TGTGCCACCAGCAGAGACCCCGGGTTTAATAATTCACCCCTCCACTTT.

CDR3 coding DNA: TGTGCCTGGAGTGTAGGACGGGGTAATACGCAGTATTTT. It specifies CAWSVGRGNTQYF. The rearrangement uses TRBV30 and TRBJ2-3; TRBD2 might be the D (5 bases). Germline V gives CDR1 GTSNPN, CDR2 SVGIG (reference sequence). The V end lost 0 bases, the J end lost 7 bases, and 11 bases lay between the germline ends. The CDR3 is 13 residues long.

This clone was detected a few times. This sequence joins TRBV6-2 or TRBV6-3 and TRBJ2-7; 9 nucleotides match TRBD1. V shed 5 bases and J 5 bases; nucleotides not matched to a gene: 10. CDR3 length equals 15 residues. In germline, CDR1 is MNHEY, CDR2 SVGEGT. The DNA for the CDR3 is TGTGCCAGCAGTAGTCCGGGACAGGGCACGGACGAGCAGTACTTC. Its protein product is CASSSPGQGTDEQYF.

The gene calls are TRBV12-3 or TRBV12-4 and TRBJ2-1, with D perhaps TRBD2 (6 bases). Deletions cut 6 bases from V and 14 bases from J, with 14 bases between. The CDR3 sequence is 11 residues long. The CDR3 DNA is TGTGCCAGCAGGTCGACGGGAGTGAAGTTCTTC. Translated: CASRSTGVKFF.

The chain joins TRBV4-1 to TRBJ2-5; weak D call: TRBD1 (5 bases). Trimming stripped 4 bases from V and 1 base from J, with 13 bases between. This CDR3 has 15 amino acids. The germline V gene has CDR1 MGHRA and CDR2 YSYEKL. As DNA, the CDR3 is TGCGCCAGCAGCCTCACCGAGCAGGGCCAAGAGACCCAGTACTTC. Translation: CASSLTEQGQETQYF.

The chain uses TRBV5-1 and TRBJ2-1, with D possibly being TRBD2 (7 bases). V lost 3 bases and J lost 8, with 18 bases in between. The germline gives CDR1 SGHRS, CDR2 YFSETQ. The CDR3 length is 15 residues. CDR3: CASSWREKGVDEQFF. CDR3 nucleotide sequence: TGCGCCAGCAGCTGGCGGGAGAAGGGGGTCGATGAGCAGTTCTTC.

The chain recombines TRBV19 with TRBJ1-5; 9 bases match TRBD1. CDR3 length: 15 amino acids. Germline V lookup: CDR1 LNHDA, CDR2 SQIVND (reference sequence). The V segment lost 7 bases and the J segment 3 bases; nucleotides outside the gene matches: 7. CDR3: CASTLGQGNNQPQHF. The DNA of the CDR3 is TGTGCCAGTACCCTGGGACAGGGAAACAATCAGCCCCAGCATTTT.

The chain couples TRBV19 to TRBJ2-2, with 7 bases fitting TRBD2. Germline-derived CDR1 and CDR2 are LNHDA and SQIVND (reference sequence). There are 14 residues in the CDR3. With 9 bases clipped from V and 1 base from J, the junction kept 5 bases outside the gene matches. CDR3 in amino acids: CASAAGVNTGELFF. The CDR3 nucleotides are TGTGCCAGCGCGGCGGGGGTGAACACCGGGGAGCTGTTTTTT. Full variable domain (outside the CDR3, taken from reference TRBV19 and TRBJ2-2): DGGITQSPKYLFRKEGQNVTLSCEQNLNHDAMYWYRQDPGQGLRLIYYSQIVNDFQKGDIAEGYSVSREKKESFPLTVTSAQKNPTAFYLCASAAGVNTGELFFGEGSRLTVL.

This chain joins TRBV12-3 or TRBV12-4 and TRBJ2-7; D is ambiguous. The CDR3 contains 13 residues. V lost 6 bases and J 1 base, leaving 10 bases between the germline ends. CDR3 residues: CASSSRVSYEQYF. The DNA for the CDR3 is TGTGCCAGCAGCTCCCGGGTTTCCTACGAGCAGTACTTC.

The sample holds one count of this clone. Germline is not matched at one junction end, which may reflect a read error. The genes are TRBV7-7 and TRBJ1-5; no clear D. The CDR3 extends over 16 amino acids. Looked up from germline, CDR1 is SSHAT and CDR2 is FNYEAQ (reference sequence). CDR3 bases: TGTGCTAGCAGCTTAGTACAAATGAATAGCAATCAGCCCCAGCATTTT. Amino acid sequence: CASSLVQMNSNQPQHF.

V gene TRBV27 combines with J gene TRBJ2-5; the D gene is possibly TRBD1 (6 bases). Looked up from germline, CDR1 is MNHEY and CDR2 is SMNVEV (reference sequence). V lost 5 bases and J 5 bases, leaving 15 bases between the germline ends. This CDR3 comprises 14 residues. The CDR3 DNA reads TGTGCCAGCAGTCCTAATGACAGGCGGGAGACCCAGTACTTC. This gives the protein CASSPNDRRETQYF.

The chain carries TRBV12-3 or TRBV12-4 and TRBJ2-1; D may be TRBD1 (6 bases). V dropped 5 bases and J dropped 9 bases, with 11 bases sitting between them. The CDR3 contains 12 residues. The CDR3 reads CASSGQGPEQFF. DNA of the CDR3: TGTGCCAGCAGTGGGCAGGGGCCTGAGCAGTTCTTC.

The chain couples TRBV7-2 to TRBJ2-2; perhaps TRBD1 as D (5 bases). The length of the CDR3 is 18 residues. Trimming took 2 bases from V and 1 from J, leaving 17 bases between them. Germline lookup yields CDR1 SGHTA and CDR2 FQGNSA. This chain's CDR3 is CASSLLARRQRNTGELFF. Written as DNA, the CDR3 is TGTGCCAGCAGCTTACTTGCCCGCCGACAGCGGAACACCGGGGAGCTGTTTTTT.

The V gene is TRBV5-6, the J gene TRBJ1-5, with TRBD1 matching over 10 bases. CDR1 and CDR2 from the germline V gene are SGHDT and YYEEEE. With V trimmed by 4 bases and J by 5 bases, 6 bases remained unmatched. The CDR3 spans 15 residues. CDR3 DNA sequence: TGTGCCAGCAGCGCCTCCGGGACAGGGGATCAGCCCCAGCATTTT. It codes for CASSASGTGDQPQHF.

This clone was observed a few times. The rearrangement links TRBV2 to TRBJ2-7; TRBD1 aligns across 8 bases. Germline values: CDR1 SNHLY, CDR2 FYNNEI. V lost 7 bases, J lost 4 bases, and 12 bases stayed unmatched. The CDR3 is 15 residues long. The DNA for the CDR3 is TGTGCCAGCAATGAGGACAGGGAGGTATCGTACGAGCAGTACTTC. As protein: CASNEDREVSYEQYF.

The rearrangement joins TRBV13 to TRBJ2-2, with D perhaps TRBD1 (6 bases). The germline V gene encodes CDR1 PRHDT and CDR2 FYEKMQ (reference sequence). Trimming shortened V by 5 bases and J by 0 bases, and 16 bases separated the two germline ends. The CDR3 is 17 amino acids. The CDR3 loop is CASSLEWGQTNTGELFF. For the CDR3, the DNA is TGTGCCAGCAGCCTAGAGTGGGGACAAACGAACACCGGGGAGCTGTTTTTT.

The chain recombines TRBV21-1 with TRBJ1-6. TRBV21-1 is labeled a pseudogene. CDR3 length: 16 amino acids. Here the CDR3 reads CARRGGGSSYNSPLHF. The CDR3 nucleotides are TGTGCCAGGAGAGGCGGGGGGAGCTCCTATAATTCACCCCTCCACTTT.

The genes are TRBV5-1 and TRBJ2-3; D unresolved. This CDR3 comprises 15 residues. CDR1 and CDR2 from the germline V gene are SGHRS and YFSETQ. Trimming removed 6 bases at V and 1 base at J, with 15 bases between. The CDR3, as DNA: TGCGCCAGCAACCCAGGAAACGGCGGCACAGATACGCAGTATTTT. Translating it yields CASNPGNGGTDTQYF.

The CDR3 spells CASSAGGSYNEQFF. The DNA of the CDR3 is TGTGCCAGCAGTGCGGGTGGCTCCTACAATGAGCAGTTCTTC. V gene TRBV25-1 combines with J gene TRBJ2-1; D not resolved. Trimming pared 4 bases from V and 0 bases from J, leaving 7 bases between. The CDR3 spans 14 residues. The germline V gene has CDR1 MGHDK and CDR2 SYGVNS. The full variable domain, completed using reference TRBV25-1 and TRBJ2-1, is EADIYQTPRYLVIGTGKKITLECSQTMGHDKMYWYQQDPGMELHLIHYSYGVNSTEKGDLSSESTVSRIRTEHFPLTLESARPSHTSQYLCASSAGGSYNEQFFGPGTRLTVL.

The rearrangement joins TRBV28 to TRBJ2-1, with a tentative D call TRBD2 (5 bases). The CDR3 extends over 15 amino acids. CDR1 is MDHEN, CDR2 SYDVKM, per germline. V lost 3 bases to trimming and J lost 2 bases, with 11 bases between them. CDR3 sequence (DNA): TGTGCCAGCAGTTTGGTGGTGGAGGCCTACAATGAGCAGTTCTTC. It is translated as CASSLVVEAYNEQFF.

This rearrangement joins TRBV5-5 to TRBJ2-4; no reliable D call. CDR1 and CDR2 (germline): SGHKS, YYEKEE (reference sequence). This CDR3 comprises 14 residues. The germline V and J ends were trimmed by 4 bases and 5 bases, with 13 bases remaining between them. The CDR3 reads CASSTDFSQNIQYF. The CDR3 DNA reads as TGTGCCAGCAGCACCGACTTCAGCCAAAACATTCAGTACTTC.

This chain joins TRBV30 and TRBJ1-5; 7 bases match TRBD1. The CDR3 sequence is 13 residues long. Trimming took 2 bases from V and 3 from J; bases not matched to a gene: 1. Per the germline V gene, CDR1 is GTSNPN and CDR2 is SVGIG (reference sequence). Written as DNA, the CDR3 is TGTGCCTGGAGTACAGGGGTCAATCAGCCCCAGCATTTT. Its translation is CAWSTGVNQPQHF.